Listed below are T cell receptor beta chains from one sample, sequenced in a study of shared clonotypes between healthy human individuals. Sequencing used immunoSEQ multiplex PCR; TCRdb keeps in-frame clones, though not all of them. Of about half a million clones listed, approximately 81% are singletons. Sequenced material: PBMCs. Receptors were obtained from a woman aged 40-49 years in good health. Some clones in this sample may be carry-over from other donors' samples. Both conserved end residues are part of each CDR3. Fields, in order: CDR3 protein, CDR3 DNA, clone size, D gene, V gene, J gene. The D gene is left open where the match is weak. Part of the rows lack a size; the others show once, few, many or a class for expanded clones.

CSVHLSGSSYNEQFF	TGCAGCGTCCACCTTAGCGGCAGCTCCTACAATGAGCAGTTCTTC	NA	NA	TRBV29-1	TRBJ2-1
CAISPSEAGEDGYTF	TGTGCCATCAGCCCCTCGGAGGCGGGAGAGGATGGCTACACCTTC	NA	NA	TRBV10-3	TRBJ1-2
CASSAGQGDGETQYF	TGTGCCAGCAGCGCGGGACAGGGGGACGGCGAGACCCAGTACTTC	NA	TRBD1	TRBV9	TRBJ2-5
CASSLGGQGETQYF	TGTGCCAGCAGCTTGGGCGGGCAGGGAGAGACCCAGTACTTC	NA	NA	TRBV7-9	TRBJ2-5
CAWTAGYNEKLFF	TGTGCCTGGACGGCCGGTTATAATGAAAAACTGTTTTTT	few	NA	TRBV30	TRBJ1-4
CASKPGGTGANVLTF	TGTGCCAGTAAGCCTGGGGGCACTGGGGCCAACGTCCTGACTTTC	NA	NA	TRBV19	TRBJ2-6
CASSTTGGTEAFF	TGTGCCAGCAGTACGACAGGGGGCACTGAAGCTTTCTTT	NA	TRBD1	TRBV2	TRBJ1-1
CASSPPGGAYEQYF	TGTGCCAGCAGTCCCCCCGGGGGAGCCTACGAGCAGTACTTC	once	NA	TRBV28	TRBJ2-7
CASSPNPSGPNIQYF	TGTGCCAGCTCACCCAACCCTAGCGGTCCAAACATTCAGTACTTC	NA	TRBD2	TRBV18	TRBJ2-4
CASSPRTGDSSGANVLTF	TGTGCCAGCTCACCGAGGACAGGGGATAGCTCTGGGGCCAACGTCCTGACTTTC	NA	TRBD1	TRBV18	TRBJ2-6
CASSLTYYNEQFF	TGTGCCAGCAGTTTAACGTATTACAATGAGCAGTTCTTC	NA	NA	TRBV28	TRBJ2-1
CASSAGLRYTEAFF	TGCGCCAGCAGTGCGGGCCTAAGGTACACTGAAGCTTTCTTT	NA	NA	TRBV10-1	TRBJ1-1
CASSPFSGDSTEAFF	TGTGCCAGCAGCCCGTTCAGCGGGGACAGCACTGAAGCTTTCTTT	NA	TRBD1	TRBV7-2	TRBJ1-1
CASSWGTSGSPNEQFF	TGCGCCAGCAGCTGGGGGACTAGCGGGAGCCCCAATGAGCAGTTCTTC	many	TRBD2	TRBV5-1	TRBJ2-1
CAWSLGNEKLFF	TGTGCCTGGAGTTTGGGAAATGAAAAACTGTTTTTT	few	NA	TRBV30	TRBJ1-4
CATSRGGQGSREKLFF	TGTGCCACCAGCAGAGGCGGACAGGGCAGCCGTGAAAAACTGTTTTTT	NA	TRBD1	TRBV15	TRBJ1-4
CASSLGTGRLGYTF	TGTGCCAGCAGCTTGGGGACAGGGAGGCTTGGCTACACCTTC	NA	TRBD1	TRBV5-5	TRBJ1-2
CASKSSGQDQPQHF	TGTGCCAGCAAAAGTAGTGGACAGGATCAGCCCCAGCATTTT	NA	TRBD1	TRBV2	TRBJ1-5
CATVGQSSYEQYF	TGTGCCACCGTGGGACAGAGCTCCTACGAGCAGTACTTC	NA	TRBD1	TRBV10-3	TRBJ2-7
CASSRDFYNEQFF	TGTGCCAGCAGCCGGGACTTTTACAATGAGCAGTTCTTC	NA	NA	TRBV7-2	TRBJ2-1
CASSVAKQGNGELFF	TGTGCCAGCAGCGTAGCAAAACAGGGTAACGGGGAGCTGTTTTTT	once	NA	TRBV9	TRBJ2-2
CAWSVLWGGTNEKLFF	TGTGCCTGGAGCGTACTGTGGGGTGGGACTAATGAAAAACTGTTTTTT	NA	NA	TRBV30	TRBJ1-4
CASSVIGLASNEQFF	TGTGCCAGCAGCGTAATAGGACTAGCTTCCAATGAGCAGTTCTTC	many	TRBD2	TRBV9	TRBJ2-1
CASSTGDSNEKLFF	TGTGCCAGCAGCACCGGGGACAGTAATGAAAAACTGTTTTTT	NA	TRBD1	TRBV9	TRBJ1-4
CASSRAGTAYGYTF	TGTGCCAGCAGCCGAGCCGGGACAGCCTATGGCTACACCTTC	NA	TRBD1	TRBV14	TRBJ1-2
CASSDQGMANEKLFF	TGTGCCAGCAGTGATCAGGGGATGGCTAATGAAAAACTGTTTTTT	NA	NA	TRBV2	TRBJ1-4
CATKAIQGARRVAFF	TGTGCCACCAAGGCTATACAGGGAGCAAGGAGGGTAGCTTTCTTT	NA	NA	TRBV15	TRBJ1-1
CAWKRQNPGELFF	TGTGCCTGGAAAAGGCAGAACCCCGGGGAGCTGTTTTTT	many	NA	TRBV30	TRBJ2-2
CAWSALRGRVNQPQHF	TGTGCCTGGAGTGCCCTTCGCGGCAGAGTTAATCAGCCCCAGCATTTT	NA	NA	TRBV30	TRBJ1-5
CAIGLAEDTGELFF	TGTGCCATCGGACTAGCGGAGGACACCGGGGAGCTGTTTTTT	NA	TRBD2	TRBV10-3	TRBJ2-2
CASSEALHIGPGRFSYEQYF	TGTGCCAGCAGTGAAGCGCTTCATATAGGTCCGGGGCGATTCTCCTACGAGCAGTACTTC	few	NA	TRBV2	TRBJ2-7
CASSQDNRAGTEAFF	TGCGCCAGCAGCCAAGATAACAGGGCAGGCACTGAAGCTTTCTTT	medium-sized	NA	TRBV4-3	TRBJ1-1
CASSSTGGISYEQYF	TGCGCCAGCAGCTCTACAGGGGGCATAAGCTACGAGCAGTACTTC	NA	TRBD1	TRBV5-1	TRBJ2-7
CASSLRGGPRGYTF	TGTGCCAGCAGCCTGCGAGGTGGCCCTAGGGGCTACACCTTC	NA	NA	TRBV5-4	TRBJ1-2
CAWSSGLAGGEQYF	TGTGCCTGGTCGTCTGGTCTAGCGGGAGGGGAGCAGTACTTC	many	TRBD2	TRBV30	TRBJ2-5
CASRFRLAATDTQYF	TGTGCCAGCAGATTTAGACTAGCAGCCACAGATACGCAGTATTTT	NA	TRBD2	TRBV27	TRBJ2-3
CASSLAGTSGSGEQYF	TGCGCCAGCAGCTTGGCGGGGACTAGCGGGAGTGGCGAGCAGTACTTC	NA	TRBD2	TRBV5-1	TRBJ2-7
CASSGIMDGELFF	TGTGCCAGCAGTGGGATCATGGACGGGGAGCTGTTTTTT	few	NA	TRBV6-1	TRBJ2-2
CASSPGRSQETQYF	TGTGCCAGCTCACCGGGCAGGAGCCAAGAGACCCAGTACTTC	NA	NA	TRBV18	TRBJ2-5
CASSGRANEQFF	TGTGCCAGCAGCGGGAGGGCCAATGAGCAGTTCTTC	NA	TRBD2	TRBV7-3	TRBJ2-1
CASSPGREYEKLFF	TGTGCCAGCTCACCCGGCAGGGAGTATGAAAAACTGTTTTTT	NA	NA	TRBV18	TRBJ1-4
CAISEGGTEAFF	TGTGCCATCAGTGAGGGGGGGACTGAAGCTTTCTTT	few	NA	TRBV10-3	TRBJ1-1
CASSGGWLEKLFF	TGTGCCAGTAGTGGGGGCTGGTTGGAAAAACTGTTTTTT	NA	NA	TRBV19	TRBJ1-4
CASSLVRGGTEAFF	TGTGCCAGCAGTTTAGTCCGGGGAGGGACTGAAGCTTTCTTT	many	NA	TRBV27	TRBJ1-1
CASSQEEGINPYEQYF	TGTGCCAGCAGCCAAGAGGAAGGGATAAACCCCTACGAGCAGTACTTC	NA	NA	TRBV4-2	TRBJ2-7
CSVATSAGPETQYF	TGCAGCGTCGCTACTAGCGCGGGCCCTGAGACCCAGTACTTC	NA	TRBD2	TRBV29-1	TRBJ2-5
CASSLRPNPYEQYF	TGTGCCAGCAGTTTAAGGCCTAATCCCTACGAGCAGTACTTC	NA	NA	TRBV27	TRBJ2-7
CASSLTQGAGELFF	TGTGCCAGCAGCTTGACTCAGGGGGCCGGGGAGCTGTTTTTT	NA	TRBD1	TRBV11-1	TRBJ2-2
CASSLEAGTPYEQYF	TGTGCCAGCAGCTTAGAGGCAGGGACCCCCTACGAGCAGTACTTC	NA	NA	TRBV7-6	TRBJ2-7
CASSQGRAESEAFF	TGTGCCAGCAGCCAAGGGAGGGCGGAGTCTGAAGCTTTCTTT	once	NA	TRBV4-2	TRBJ1-1
CASSLAVNSGNTIYF	TGTGCCAGCAGCTTAGCGGTTAACTCTGGAAACACCATATATTTT	NA	NA	TRBV7-9	TRBJ1-3
CASSGGRSTGELFF	TGTGCCAGCAGTGGTGGACGGAGCACCGGGGAGCTGTTTTTT	NA	NA	TRBV6-1	TRBJ2-2
CASSPRLNSGNTIYF	TGTGCCAGCAGCCCAAGACTGAACTCTGGAAACACCATATATTTT	NA	NA	TRBV9	TRBJ1-3
CASSELGAGLDYGYTF	TGTGCCAGCAGTGAATTGGGGGCAGGGTTGGACTATGGCTACACCTTC	once	NA	TRBV25-1	TRBJ1-2
CASSWTGGAHQPQHF	TGTGCCAGCAGTTGGACAGGGGGGGCGCATCAGCCCCAGCATTTT	once	TRBD1	TRBV27	TRBJ1-5
CASSQDSRVYGEKLFF	TGTGCCAGCAGCCAAGATTCCCGGGTTTACGGTGAAAAACTGTTTTTT	NA	NA	TRBV14	TRBJ1-4
CATSRTLAGGYEQYF	TGTGCCACCAGCAGGACTTTAGCGGGGGGCTACGAGCAGTACTTC	NA	TRBD2	TRBV15	TRBJ2-7
CASSLDLPSGRNYEQYF	TGTGCCAGCAGCTTAGATCTTCCTAGCGGGAGAAACTACGAGCAGTACTTC	NA	TRBD2	TRBV7-2	TRBJ2-7
CASSITWMNTEAFF	TGTGCCAGTAGTATCACATGGATGAACACTGAAGCTTTCTTT	NA	NA	TRBV19	TRBJ1-1